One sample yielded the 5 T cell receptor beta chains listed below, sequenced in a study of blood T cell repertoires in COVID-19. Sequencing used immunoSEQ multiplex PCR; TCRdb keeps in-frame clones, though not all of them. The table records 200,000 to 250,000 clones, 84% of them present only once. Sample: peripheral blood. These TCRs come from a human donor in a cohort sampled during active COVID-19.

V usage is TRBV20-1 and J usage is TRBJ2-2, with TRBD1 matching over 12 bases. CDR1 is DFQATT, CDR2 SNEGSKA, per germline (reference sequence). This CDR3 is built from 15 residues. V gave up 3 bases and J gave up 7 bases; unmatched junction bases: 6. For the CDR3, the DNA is TGCAGTGCTAGTGGGGACAGGGGGCGTAACGGGGAGCTGTTTTTT. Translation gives CSASGDRGRNGELFF.

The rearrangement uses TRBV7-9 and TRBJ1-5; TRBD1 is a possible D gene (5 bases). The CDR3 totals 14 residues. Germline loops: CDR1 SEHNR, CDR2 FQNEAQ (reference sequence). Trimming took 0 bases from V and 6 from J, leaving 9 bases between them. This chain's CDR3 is CASSLAGRGQPQHF. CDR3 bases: TGTGCCAGCAGCTTAGCCGGTAGGGGTCAGCCCCAGCATTTT. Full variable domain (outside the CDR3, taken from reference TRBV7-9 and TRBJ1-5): DTGVSQNPRHKITKRGQNVTFRCDPISEHNRLYWYRQTLGQGPEFLTYFQNEAQLEKSRLLSDRFSAERPKGSFSTLEIQRTEQGDSAMYLCASSLAGRGQPQHFGDGTRLSIL.

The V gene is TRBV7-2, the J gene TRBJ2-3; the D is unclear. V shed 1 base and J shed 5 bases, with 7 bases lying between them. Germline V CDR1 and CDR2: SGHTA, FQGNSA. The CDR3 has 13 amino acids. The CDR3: CASSLEPGDTQYF. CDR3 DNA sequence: TGTGCCAGCAGCTTAGAGCCGGGAGATACGCAGTATTTT.

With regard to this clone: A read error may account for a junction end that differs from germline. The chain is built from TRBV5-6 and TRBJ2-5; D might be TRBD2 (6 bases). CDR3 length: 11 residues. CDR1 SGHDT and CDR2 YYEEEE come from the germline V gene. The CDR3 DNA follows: TGTGCCAGCAGCTTGGGGCCGGGGGTTAACTTC. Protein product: CASSLGPGVNF.

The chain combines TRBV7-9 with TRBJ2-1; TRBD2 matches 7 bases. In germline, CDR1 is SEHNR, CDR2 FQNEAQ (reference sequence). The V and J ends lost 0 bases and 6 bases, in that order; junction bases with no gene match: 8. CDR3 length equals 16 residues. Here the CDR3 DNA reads TGTGCCAGCAGCTTAGCGGGAGGGCCTAATGGCAATGAGCAGTTCTTC. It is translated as CASSLAGGPNGNEQFF.